The source of this T cell receptor beta chain is a study of shared clonotypes between healthy human individuals. With respect to this clone: Its antigen is as yet unknown.

TCRdb keeps only in-frame clones here, not all; method: immunoSEQ multiplex PCR. The data hold around 2.3 million clones, with 90% to 97% observed a single time. The V and J ends lost 0 bases and 1 base, in that order; junction bases with no gene match: 2. There are 16 residues in the CDR3. The germline V gene encodes CDR1 MNHNS and CDR2 SASEGT. Findings and limits, study-wide: The study drew on few donors, limiting represented genetic and exposure-history diversity. Across a handful of donors, naive CD4 shared 5% to 6.5%, naive CD8 over 3%, memory CD4 2.3%, memory CD8 about 0.38%.

Sequencing was done on a sample of naive CD4+ T cells sorted from blood. The subset is: CD45RA+ positively selected. This sequence joins TRBV6-1 and TRBJ2-1; 8 bases match TRBD1. The TCR comes from a man in his late teens or twenties in good health. CDR3 protein: CASSEATGESYNEQFF. The CDR3 nucleotides read TGTGCCAGCAGTGAAGCGACAGGGGAGTCCTACAATGAGCAGTTCTTC.